This T cell receptor (beta chain) stems from a study of beta chain features in type 1 diabetes. Findings of the study overall: Sequencing from cDNA could over-represent high-TCR-expressing cells. Across all four CD4+ subsets, people with type 1 diabetes showed modestly shorter TCRB CDR3s. The study found fewer insertions and more deletions at VDJ junctions in type 1 diabetes patients.

With regard to this clone: The antigen is undetermined.

Per germline, CDR1 MNHNS and CDR2 SASEGT. V lost 8 bases to trimming and J lost 3 bases, with 15 bases between them. The CDR3 runs to 14 residues. Expressed TCRB transcripts were sequenced after all isolated RNA was converted to cDNA. Sequencing used immunoSEQ multiplex PCR; TCRdb keeps in-frame clones, though not all of them. Altogether some 70,000 clones are present, 49% being singletons, with the ten largest covering 0.65% to 0.85%. This TCR was sampled from a man aged 25 to 40 with type 1 diabetes. The sequencing sample was made of central memory CD4+ T cells from blood. The chain is built from TRBV6-1 and TRBJ2-3, with a weak D call TRBD2 (6 bases). The CDR3 here is CASGRDAGTDTQYF. The CDR3 nucleotides are TGTGCCAGCGGCCGGGACGCGGGGACAGATACGCAGTATTTT.